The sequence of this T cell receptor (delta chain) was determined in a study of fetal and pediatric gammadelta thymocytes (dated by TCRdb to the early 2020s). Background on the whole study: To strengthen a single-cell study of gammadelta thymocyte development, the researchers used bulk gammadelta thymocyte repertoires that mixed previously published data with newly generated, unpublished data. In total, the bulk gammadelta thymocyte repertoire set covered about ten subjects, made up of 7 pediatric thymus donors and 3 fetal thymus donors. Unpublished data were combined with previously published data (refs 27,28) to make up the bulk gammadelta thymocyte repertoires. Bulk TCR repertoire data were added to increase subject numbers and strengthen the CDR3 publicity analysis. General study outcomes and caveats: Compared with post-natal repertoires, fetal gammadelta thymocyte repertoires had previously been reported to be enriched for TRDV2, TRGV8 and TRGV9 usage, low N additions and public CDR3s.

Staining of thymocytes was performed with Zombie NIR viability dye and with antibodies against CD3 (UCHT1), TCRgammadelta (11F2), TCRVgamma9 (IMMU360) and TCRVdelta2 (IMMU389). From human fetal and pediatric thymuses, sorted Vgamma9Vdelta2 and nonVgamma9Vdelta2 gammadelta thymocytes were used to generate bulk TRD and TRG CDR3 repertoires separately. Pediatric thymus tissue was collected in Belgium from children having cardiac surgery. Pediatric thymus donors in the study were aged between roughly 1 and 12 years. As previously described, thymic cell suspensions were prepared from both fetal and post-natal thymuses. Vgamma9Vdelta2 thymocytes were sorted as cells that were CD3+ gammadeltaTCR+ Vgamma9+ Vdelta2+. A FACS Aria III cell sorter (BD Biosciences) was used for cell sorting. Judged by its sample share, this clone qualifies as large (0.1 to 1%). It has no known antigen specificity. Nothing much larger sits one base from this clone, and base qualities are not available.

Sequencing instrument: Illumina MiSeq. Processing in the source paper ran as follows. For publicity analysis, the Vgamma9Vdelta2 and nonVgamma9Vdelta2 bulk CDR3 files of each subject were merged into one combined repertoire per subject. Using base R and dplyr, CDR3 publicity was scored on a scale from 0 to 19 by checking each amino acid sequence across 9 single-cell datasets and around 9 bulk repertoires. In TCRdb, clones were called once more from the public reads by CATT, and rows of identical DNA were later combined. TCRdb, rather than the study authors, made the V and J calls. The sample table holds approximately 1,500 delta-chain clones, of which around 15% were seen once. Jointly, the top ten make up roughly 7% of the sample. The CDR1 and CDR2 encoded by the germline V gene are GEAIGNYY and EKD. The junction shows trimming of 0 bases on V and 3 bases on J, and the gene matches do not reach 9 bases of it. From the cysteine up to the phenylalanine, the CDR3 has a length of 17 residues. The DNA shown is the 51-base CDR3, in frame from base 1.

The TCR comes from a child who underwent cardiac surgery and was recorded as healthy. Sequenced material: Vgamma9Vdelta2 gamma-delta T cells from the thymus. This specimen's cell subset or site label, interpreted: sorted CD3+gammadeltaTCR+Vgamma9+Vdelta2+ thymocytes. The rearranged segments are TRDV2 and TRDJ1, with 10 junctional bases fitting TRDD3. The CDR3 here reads CACDTGLVGDTPDKLIF. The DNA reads TGTGCCTGTGACACCGGTTTAGTGGGGGATACTCCCGATAAACTCATCTTT.